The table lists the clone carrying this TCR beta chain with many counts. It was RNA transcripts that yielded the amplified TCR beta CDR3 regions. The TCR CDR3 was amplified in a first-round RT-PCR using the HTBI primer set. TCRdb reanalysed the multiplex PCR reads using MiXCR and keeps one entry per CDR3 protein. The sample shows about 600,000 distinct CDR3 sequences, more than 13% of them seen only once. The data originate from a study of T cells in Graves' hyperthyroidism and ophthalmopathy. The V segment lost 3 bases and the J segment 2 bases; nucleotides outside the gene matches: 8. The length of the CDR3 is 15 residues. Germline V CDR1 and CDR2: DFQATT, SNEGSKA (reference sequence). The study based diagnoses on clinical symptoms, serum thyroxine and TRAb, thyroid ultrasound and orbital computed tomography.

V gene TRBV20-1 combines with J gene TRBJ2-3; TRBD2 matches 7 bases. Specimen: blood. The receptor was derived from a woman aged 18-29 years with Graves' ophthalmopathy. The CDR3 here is CSARLASGPTDTQYF. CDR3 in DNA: TGCAGTGCTAGGCTGGCTAGCGGCCCCACAGATACGCAGTATTTT.